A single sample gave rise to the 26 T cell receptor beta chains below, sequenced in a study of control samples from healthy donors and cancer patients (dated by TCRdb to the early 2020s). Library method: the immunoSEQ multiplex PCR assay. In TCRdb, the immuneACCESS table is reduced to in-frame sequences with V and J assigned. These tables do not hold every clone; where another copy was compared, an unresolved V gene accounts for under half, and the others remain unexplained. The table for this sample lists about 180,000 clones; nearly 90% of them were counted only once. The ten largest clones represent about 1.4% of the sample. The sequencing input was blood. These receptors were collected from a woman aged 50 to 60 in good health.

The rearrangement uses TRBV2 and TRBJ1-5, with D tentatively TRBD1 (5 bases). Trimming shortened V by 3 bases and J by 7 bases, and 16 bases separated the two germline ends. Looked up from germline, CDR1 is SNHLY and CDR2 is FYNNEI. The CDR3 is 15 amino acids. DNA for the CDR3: TGTGCCAGCAGTGATGGGCGGGGGGAAGGACAGCCCCAGCATTTT. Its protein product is CASSDGRGEGQPQHF.

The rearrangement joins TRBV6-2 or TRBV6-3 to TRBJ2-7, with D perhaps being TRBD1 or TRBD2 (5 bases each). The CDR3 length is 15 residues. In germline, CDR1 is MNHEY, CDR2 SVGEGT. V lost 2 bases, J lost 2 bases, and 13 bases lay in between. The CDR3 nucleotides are TGTGCCAGCAGTTACAGACGGGAAGGGGCCTACGAGCAGTACTTC. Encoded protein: CASSYRREGAYEQYF.

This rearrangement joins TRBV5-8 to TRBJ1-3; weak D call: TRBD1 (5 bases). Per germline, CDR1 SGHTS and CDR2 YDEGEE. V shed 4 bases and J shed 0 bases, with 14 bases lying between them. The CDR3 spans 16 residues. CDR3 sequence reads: CASSPIQVYSGNTIYF. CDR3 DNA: TGTGCCAGCAGCCCGATACAGGTTTACTCTGGAAACACCATATATTTT.

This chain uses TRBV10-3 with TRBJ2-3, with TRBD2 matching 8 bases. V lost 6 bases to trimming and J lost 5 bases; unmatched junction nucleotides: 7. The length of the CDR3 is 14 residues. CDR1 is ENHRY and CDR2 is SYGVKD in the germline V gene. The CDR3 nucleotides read TGTGCCATCAGCCCGGGAGGGACTGTAGATACGCAGTATTTT. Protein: CAISPGGTVDTQYF.

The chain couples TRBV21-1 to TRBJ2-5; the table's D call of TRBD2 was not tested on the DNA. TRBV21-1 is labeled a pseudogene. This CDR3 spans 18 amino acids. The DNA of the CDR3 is TGTGCCAGCAGCAAAGTAAGACTAGCGGGAGTCATCCGAGAGACCCAGTACTTC. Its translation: CASSKVRLAGVIRETQYF.

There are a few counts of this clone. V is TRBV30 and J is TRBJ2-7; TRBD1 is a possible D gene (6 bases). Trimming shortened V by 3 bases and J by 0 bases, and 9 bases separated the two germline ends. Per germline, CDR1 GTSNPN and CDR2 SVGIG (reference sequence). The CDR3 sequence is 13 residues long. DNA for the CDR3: TGTGCCTGGAGGCGGACAGTCTCCTACGAGCAGTACTTC. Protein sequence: CAWRRTVSYEQYF.

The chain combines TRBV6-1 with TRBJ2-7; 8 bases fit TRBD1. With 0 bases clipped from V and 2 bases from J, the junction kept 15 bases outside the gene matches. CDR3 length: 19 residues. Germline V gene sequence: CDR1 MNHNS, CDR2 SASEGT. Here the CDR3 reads CASSEAPGQVFNWAYEQYF. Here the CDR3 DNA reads TGTGCCAGCAGTGAAGCGCCGGGACAGGTCTTTAATTGGGCCTACGAGCAGTACTTC.

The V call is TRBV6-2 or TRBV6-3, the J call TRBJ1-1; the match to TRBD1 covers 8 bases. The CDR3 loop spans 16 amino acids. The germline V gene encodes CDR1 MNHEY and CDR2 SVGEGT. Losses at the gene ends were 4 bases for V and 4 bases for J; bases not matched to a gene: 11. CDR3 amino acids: CASSSAPGGEGTEAFF. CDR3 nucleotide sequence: TGTGCCAGCAGTTCAGCCCCAGGGGGCGAGGGCACTGAAGCTTTCTTT.

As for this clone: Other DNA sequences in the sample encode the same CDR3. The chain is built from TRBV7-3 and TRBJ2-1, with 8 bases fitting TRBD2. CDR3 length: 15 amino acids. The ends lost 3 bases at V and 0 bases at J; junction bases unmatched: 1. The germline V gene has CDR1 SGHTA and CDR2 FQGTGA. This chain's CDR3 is CASSLSGSSYNEQFF. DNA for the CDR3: TGTGCCAGCAGCTTGAGCGGGAGCTCCTACAATGAGCAGTTCTTC.

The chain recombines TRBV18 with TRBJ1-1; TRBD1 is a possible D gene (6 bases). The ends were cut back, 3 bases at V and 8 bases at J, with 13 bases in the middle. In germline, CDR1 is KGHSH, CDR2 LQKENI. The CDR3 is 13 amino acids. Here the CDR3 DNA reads TGTGCCAGCTCACCTAGACAGGCCGACGAAGCTTTCTTT. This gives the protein CASSPRQADEAFF.

The CDR3 bases are TGTGCCAGCAGCCAAGACGGGTGGGCGGGCAATTCACCCCTCCACTTT. Translating it yields CASSQDGWAGNSPLHF. This sequence joins TRBV14 and TRBJ1-6, with D unclear. V was trimmed by 0 bases and J by 7 bases, leaving 13 bases between them. CDR1 is SGHDN and CDR2 is FVKESK in the germline V gene. The CDR3 is made up of 16 amino acids.

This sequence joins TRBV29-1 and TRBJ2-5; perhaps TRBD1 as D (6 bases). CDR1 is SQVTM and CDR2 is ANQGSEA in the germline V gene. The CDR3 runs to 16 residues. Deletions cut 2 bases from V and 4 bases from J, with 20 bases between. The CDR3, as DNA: TGCAGCGTTGAACCACTAACAGGGAAACCACGAGAGACCCAGTACTTC. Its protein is CSVEPLTGKPRETQYF.

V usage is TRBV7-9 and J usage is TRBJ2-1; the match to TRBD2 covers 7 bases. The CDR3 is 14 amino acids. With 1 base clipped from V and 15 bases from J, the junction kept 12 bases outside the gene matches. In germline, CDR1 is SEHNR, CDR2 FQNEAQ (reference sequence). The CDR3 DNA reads TGTGCCAGCAGCTTAGATTGGGCGGGAGCAAGTCGGTTCTTC. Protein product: CASSLDWAGASRFF.

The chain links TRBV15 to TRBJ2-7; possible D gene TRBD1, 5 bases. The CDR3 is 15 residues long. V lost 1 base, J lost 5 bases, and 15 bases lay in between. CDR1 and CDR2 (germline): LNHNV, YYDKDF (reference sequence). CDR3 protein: CATSRVRGGSHEQYF. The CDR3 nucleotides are TGTGCCACCAGCAGAGTAAGGGGTGGGTCGCACGAGCAGTACTTC. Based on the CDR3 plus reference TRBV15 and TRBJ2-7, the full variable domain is DAMVIQNPRYQVTQFGKPVTLSCSQTLNHNVMYWYQQKSSQAPKLLFHYYDKDFNNEADTPDNFQSRRPNTSFCFLDIRSPGLGDTAMYLCATSRVRGGSHEQYFGPGTRLTVT.

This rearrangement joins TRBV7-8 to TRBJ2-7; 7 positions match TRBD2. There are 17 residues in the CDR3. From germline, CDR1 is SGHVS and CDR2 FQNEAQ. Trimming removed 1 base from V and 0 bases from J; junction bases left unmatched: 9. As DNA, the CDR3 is TGTGCCAGCAGCTTAGACGCAGCGGGGCTGAGCTCCTACGAGCAGTACTTC. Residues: CASSLDAAGLSSYEQYF. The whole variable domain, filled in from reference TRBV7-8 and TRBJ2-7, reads GAGVSQSPRYKVAKRGQDVALRCDPISGHVSLFWYQQALGQGPEFLTYFQNEAQLDKSGLPSDRFFAERPEGSVSTLKIQRTQQEDSAVYLCASSLDAAGLSSYEQYFGPGTRLTVT.

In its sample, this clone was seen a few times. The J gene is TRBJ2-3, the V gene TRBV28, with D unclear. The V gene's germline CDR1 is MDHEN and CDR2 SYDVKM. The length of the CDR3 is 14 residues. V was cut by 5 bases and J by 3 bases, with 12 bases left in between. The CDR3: CASSPPPPTDTQYF. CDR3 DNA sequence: TGTGCCAGCAGTCCCCCACCCCCAACAGATACGCAGTATTTT. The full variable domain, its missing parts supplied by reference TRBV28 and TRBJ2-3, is DVKVTQSSRYLVKRTGEKVFLECVQDMDHENMFWYRQDPGLGLRLIYFSYDVKMKEKGDIPEGYSVSREKKERFSLILESASTNQTSMYLCASSPPPPTDTQYFGPGTRLTVL.

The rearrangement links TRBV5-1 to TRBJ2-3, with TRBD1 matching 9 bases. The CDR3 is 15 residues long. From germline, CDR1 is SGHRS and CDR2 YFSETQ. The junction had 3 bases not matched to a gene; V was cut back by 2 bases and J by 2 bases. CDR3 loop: CASSFWDRDTDTQYF. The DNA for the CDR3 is TGCGCCAGCAGCTTTTGGGACAGGGACACAGATACGCAGTATTTT.

As DNA, the CDR3 is TGCAGCGTTCAGACAGGGTATTATAATTCACCCCTCCACTTT. The encoded protein is CSVQTGYYNSPLHF. V is TRBV29-1 and J is TRBJ1-6; 7 nucleotides match TRBD1. This CDR3 has 14 residues. Germline V gene lookup returns CDR1 SQVTM and CDR2 ANQGSEA. V shed 5 bases, J shed 4 bases, and the junction held 5 bases outside the gene matches.

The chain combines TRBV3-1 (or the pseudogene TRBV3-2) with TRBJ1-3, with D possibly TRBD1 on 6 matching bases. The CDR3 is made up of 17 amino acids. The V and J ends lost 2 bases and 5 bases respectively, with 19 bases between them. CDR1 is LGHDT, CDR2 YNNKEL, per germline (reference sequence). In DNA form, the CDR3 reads TGTGCCAGCAGCCAAAGAACCTCCGGGACAACTAGAAACACCATATATTTT. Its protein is CASSQRTSGTTRNTIYF.

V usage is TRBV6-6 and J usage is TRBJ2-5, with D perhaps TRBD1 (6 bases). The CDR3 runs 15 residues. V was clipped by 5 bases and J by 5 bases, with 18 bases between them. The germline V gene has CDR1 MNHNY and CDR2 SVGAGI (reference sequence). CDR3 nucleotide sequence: TGTGCCAGCAGTGCCGGGACAAGGGGCCAGGAGACCCAGTACTTC. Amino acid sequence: CASSAGTRGQETQYF.

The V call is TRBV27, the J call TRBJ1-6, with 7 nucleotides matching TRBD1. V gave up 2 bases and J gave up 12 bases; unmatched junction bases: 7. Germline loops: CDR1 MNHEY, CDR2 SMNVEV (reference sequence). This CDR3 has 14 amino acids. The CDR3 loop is CASSLRTQGGPLHF. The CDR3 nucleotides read TGTGCCAGCAGTTTACGAACTCAGGGGGGACCCCTCCACTTT.

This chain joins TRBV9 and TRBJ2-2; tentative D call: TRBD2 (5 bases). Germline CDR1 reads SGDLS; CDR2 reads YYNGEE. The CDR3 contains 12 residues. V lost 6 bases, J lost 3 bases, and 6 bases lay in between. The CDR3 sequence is CASNGDTGELFF. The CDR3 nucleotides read TGTGCCAGCAACGGGGACACCGGGGAGCTGTTTTTT.

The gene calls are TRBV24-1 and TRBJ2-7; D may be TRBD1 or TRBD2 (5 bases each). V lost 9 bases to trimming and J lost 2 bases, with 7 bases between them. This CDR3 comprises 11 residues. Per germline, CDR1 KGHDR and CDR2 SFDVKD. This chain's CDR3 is CATGDPYEQYF. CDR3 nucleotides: TGTGCCACCGGGGACCCCTACGAGCAGTACTTC.

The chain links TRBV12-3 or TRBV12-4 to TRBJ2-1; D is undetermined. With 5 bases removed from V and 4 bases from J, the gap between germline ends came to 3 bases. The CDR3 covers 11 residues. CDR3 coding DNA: TGTGCCAGCAGTCAATACAATGAGCAGTTCTTC. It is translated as CASSQYNEQFF.

CDR3 sequence: CATSRVGAEETQYF. Here the CDR3 DNA reads TGTGCCACCAGCAGAGTTGGGGCAGAAGAGACCCAGTACTTC. The chain uses TRBV15 and TRBJ2-5, with TRBD1 as a possible D gene (5 bases). Germline CDR1 and CDR2: LNHNV and YYDKDF (reference sequence). CDR3 length: 14 residues. Trimming took off 1 base at V and 3 bases at J, with 9 bases between the two ends. Filled out from reference TRBV15 and TRBJ2-5, the complete variable domain reads DAMVIQNPRYQVTQFGKPVTLSCSQTLNHNVMYWYQQKSSQAPKLLFHYYDKDFNNEADTPDNFQSRRPNTSFCFLDIRSPGLGDTAMYLCATSRVGAEETQYFGPGTRLLVL.

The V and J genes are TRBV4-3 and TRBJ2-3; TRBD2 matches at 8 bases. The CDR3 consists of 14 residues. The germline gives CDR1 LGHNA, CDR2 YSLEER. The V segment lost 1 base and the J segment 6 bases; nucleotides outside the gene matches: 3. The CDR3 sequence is CASSQGGGTDTQYF. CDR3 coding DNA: TGCGCCAGCAGCCAAGGCGGGGGGACGGATACGCAGTATTTT.